These 21 T cell receptor beta chains came from one sample sequenced in a study of metastatic and nonmetastatic thyroid tumors. Ahead of thyroid surgery, no patient had received treatment of any kind. MiXCR was used by TCRdb to re-call the PCR reads. The table includes some 46,000 clones, more than 20% detected once. Sequencing was carried out using blood. These receptors originate from a male donor with papillary thyroid cancer or a benign thyroid nodule (not recorded which). Some clones in this sample may be carry-over from other donors' samples.

The chain uses TRBV20-1 and TRBJ1-1; D not certain. The CDR3 covers 14 residues. V lost 6 bases and J lost 1, with 15 bases in between. Germline V CDR1 and CDR2: DFQATT, SNEGSKA (reference sequence). In DNA, the CDR3 is TGCAGTGCCAAAAGGACCATAGGGAACACTGAAGCTTTCTTT. It yields the protein CSAKRTIGNTEAFF.

This clone has more than one count but fewer than ten. The V and J genes are TRBV28 and TRBJ1-5; 8 positions agree with TRBD1. CDR1 and CDR2 from the germline V gene are MDHEN and SYDVKM. The CDR3 has 13 residues. The J segment lost 5 bases and the V segment lost 6 bases, leaving 3 bases of the junction unmatched. CDR3 loop: CASRGDRYQPQHF. CDR3 sequence (DNA): TGTGCCAGCAGGGGGGACAGGTATCAGCCCCAGCATTTT. Based on the CDR3 plus reference TRBV28 and TRBJ1-5, the full variable domain is DVKVTQSSRYLVKRTGEKVFLECVQDMDHENMFWYRQDPGLGLRLIYFSYDVKMKEKGDIPEGYSVSREKKERFSLILESASTNQTSMYLCASRGDRYQPQHFGDGTRLSIL.

This clone appeared a few times. Compared with germline, one end of the junction differs, possibly owing to a read error. The chain has TRBV19 and TRBJ2-1; D call uncertain. Germline assignment: CDR1 LNHDA and CDR2 SQIVND (reference sequence). CDR3 length: 13 amino acids. CDR3 amino acids: CASTSRSYNEQLF. In DNA form, the CDR3 reads TGCGCCAGTACCTCACGCTCCTACAATGAGCAGTTATTC.

This clone was seen many times. The V call is TRBV7-3, the J call TRBJ2-3, with 12 bases that match TRBD2. The V segment lost 5 bases and the J segment 8 bases; nucleotides outside the gene matches: 8. The CDR3 spans 15 residues. The germline gives CDR1 SGHTA, CDR2 FQGTGA. The CDR3 spells CASSLAGGPVGTQYF. The CDR3 DNA is TGTGCCAGCAGCCTAGCGGGAGGGCCGGTTGGTACGCAGTATTTT.

Worth noting for this clone: The same CDR3 can be traced to other DNA sequences in this sample. The J gene is TRBJ2-7, the V gene TRBV30, with 9 bases aligning to TRBD1. CDR1 is GTSNPN and CDR2 is SVGIG in the germline V gene (reference sequence). There are 13 residues in the CDR3. The ends lost 5 bases at V and 7 bases at J; junction bases unmatched: 9. CDR3 loop: CAWSGTGIWEQYF. DNA of the CDR3: TGTGCCTGGTCCGGGACAGGGATATGGGAGCAGTACTTC.

To note about this clone: At one end the junction does not follow the germline gene, possibly because of a read error. The rearrangement joins TRBV27 to TRBJ2-2, with D maybe TRBD2 (5 bases). This CDR3 has 15 residues. In germline, CDR1 is MNHEY, CDR2 SMNVEV (reference sequence). The CDR3 spells CASSQVWANTGDLFF. CDR3 coding DNA: TGTGCCAGCAGCCAGGTGTGGGCGAACACCGGGGATCTGTTTTTT.

In regard to this clone: The junction differs from germline at one of its ends, possibly a read error. Other nucleotide sequences in the sample specify the same CDR3. The rearrangement joins TRBV12-3 or TRBV12-4 to TRBJ1-5; D is undetermined. The length of the CDR3 is 14 residues. CDR3 residues: CASSSTSRDQPQHF. The CDR3 DNA reads as TGCGCCAGCAGTTCCACCTCTCGTGATCAGCCCCAGCATTTT.

Many counts were recorded for this clone. The chain combines TRBV3-1 with TRBJ1-2; 7 nucleotides agree with TRBD1. The V and J ends lost 2 bases and 5 bases, in that order; junction bases with no gene match: 2. Germline V gene lookup returns CDR1 LGHDT and CDR2 YNNKEL (reference sequence). CDR3 length: 13 amino acids. The CDR3 bases are TGTGCCAGCAGCCAATCACAGGGGTATGGCTACACCTTC. This sequence encodes CASSQSQGYGYTF.

For this clone: A read error is possible here, since a much larger clone lies one base away. The genes are TRBV9 and TRBJ1-6; tentatively, D is TRBD1 (5 bases). V was clipped by 1 base and J by 4 bases, with 6 bases between them. The germline V gene has CDR1 SGDLS and CDR2 YYNGEE. CDR3 length equals 14 residues. CDR3 sequence: CASSVNRYNSPLHF. The DNA for the CDR3 is TGTGCCAGCAGCGTAAACAGGTATAATTCACCCCTCCACTTT.

This clone came up many times. This chain connects TRBV18 to TRBJ2-3, with TRBD2 matching over 9 bases. The CDR3 length is 17 residues. The germline CDR1 and CDR2 sequences are KGHSH and LQKENI. V lost 0 bases, J lost 1 base, and 5 bases stayed unmatched. DNA for the CDR3: TGTGCCAGCTCACCACCGGGACTAGCCGCGGGCACAGATACGCAGTATTTT. Residues: CASSPPGLAAGTDTQYF.

The gene calls are TRBV28 and TRBJ2-6, with D possibly TRBD2 on 5 matching bases. CDR3 length: 15 amino acids. V was clipped by 4 bases and J by 1 base, with 8 bases between them. The germline CDR1 and CDR2 sequences are MDHEN and SYDVKM. CDR3 bases: TGTGCCAGCAGTTATGAGGGATCTGGGGCCAACGTCCTGACTTTC. Protein product: CASSYEGSGANVLTF.

This chain links TRBV20-1 with TRBJ2-1; D is perhaps TRBD1 or TRBD2 (6 bases each). CDR1 is DFQATT, CDR2 SNEGSKA, per germline (reference sequence). V was clipped by 7 bases and J by 4 bases, with 17 bases between them. CDR3 length: 14 residues. The CDR3 loop reads CSVRRGELYNEQFF. The CDR3 DNA reads TGCAGTGTCCGTAGGGGGGAGCTTTACAATGAGCAGTTCTTC.

This clone was picked up many times. The rearrangement links TRBV10-1 to TRBJ2-3, with 9 bases aligning to TRBD2. Germline V gives CDR1 WNHNN, CDR2 SYGVQD (reference sequence). The CDR3 is made up of 19 amino acids. With V trimmed by 2 bases and J by 2 bases, 14 bases remained unmatched. The CDR3 sequence: CASSEGPPPAGGHTDTQYF. CDR3 nucleotides: TGCGCCAGCAGTGAGGGTCCCCCCCCAGCGGGAGGCCACACAGATACGCAGTATTTT.

The chain couples TRBV20-1 to TRBJ1-2; 9 bases are a match to TRBD1. V shed 5 bases and J 7 bases; nucleotides not matched to a gene: 8. Germline V gives CDR1 DFQATT, CDR2 SNEGSKA (reference sequence). The CDR3 is 13 amino acids. CDR3 in DNA: TGCAGTGCTCCTCCACAGGGGGCTGTTGGCTACACCTTC. Translation: CSAPPQGAVGYTF.

This clone was seen repeatedly, ten times or more. The V call is TRBV5-6, the J call TRBJ1-5; the D is unclear. Trimming removed 0 bases at V and 0 bases at J, with 10 bases between. Germline CDR1 SGHDT, CDR2 YYEEEE. The CDR3 extends over 16 amino acids. The CDR3 DNA reads TGTGCCAGCAGCTTGGGGGTGACGAATAGCAATCAGCCCCAGCATTTT. It translates to CASSLGVTNSNQPQHF.

The chain uses TRBV11-1 and TRBJ2-7; 10 positions match TRBD1. The V gene end was trimmed by 4 bases and the J gene end by 6 bases; junction bases not matched to a gene: 12. Looked up from germline, CDR1 is SGHAT and CDR2 is FQDESV (reference sequence). The CDR3 is made up of 16 amino acids. CDR3 DNA: TGTGCCAGCAGCTCACCCTCCGGGACAGGGGAGCTCGAGCAGTACTTC. As protein: CASSSPSGTGELEQYF.

This chain links TRBV4-1 with TRBJ2-7; weak D call: TRBD2 (5 bases). V lost 1 base to trimming and J lost 7 bases, with 5 bases between them. Germline-derived CDR1 and CDR2 are MGHRA and YSYEKL. The CDR3 contains 11 residues. CDR3 nucleotides: TGCGCCAGCAGCCAAGCGGGGGAGCAGTACTTC. Protein sequence: CASSQAGEQYF.

In its sample, this clone was seen many times. The chain recombines TRBV28 with TRBJ1-1; D is uncertain. The germline V gene encodes CDR1 MDHEN and CDR2 SYDVKM. CDR3 size: 13 residues. The V and J ends lost 2 bases and 0 bases respectively, with 4 bases between them. The CDR3 bases are TGTGCCAGCAGTTTAGGTATGAACACTGAAGCTTTCTTT. Translating gives CASSLGMNTEAFF.

This clone was seen only a few times. V is TRBV10-3 and J is TRBJ2-1, with 8 bases aligning to TRBD2. The CDR3 loop spans 15 amino acids. In germline, CDR1 is ENHRY, CDR2 SYGVKD. J lost 3 bases, V lost 6 bases, and 7 bases had no gene match. CDR3 in amino acids: CAISETSGIYNEQFF. The CDR3 DNA follows: TGTGCCATCAGCGAAACTAGCGGAATCTACAATGAGCAGTTCTTC.

This clone was seen more than once but under ten times. CDR3 coding DNA: TGTGCCAGCAGTGACTGGGCAGGGGACTCACCCCTCCACTTT. This encodes CASSDWAGDSPLHF. V is TRBV6-1 and J is TRBJ1-6, with D perhaps matching TRBD1 (6 bases). Germline lookup yields CDR1 MNHNS and CDR2 SASEGT. The V end lost 3 bases, the J end lost 10 bases, and 13 bases lay between the germline ends. This CDR3 comprises 14 residues.

This clone has ten or more counts. The chain recombines TRBV25-1 with TRBJ2-5; TRBD1 aligns across 7 bases. This CDR3 has 14 amino acids. The V gene's germline CDR1 is MGHDK and CDR2 SYGVNS. Unmatched junction bases numbered 4, after V lost 1 base and J lost 5 bases. The CDR3 region is CASSEWGQIETQYF. CDR3 coding DNA: TGTGCCAGCAGTGAATGGGGACAGATTGAGACCCAGTACTTC.